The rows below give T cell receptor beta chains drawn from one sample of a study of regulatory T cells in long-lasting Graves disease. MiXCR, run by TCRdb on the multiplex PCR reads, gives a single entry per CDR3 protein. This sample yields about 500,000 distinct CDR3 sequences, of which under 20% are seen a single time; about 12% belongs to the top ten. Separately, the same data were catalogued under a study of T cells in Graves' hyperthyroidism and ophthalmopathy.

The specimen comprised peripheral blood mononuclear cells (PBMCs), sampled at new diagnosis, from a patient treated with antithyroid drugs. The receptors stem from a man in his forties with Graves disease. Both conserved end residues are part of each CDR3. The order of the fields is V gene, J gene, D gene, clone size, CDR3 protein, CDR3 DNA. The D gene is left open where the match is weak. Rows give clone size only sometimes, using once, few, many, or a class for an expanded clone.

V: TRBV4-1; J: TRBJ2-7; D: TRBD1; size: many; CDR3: CASSQDGQGNKYF; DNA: TGCGCCAGCAGCCAAGATGGACAGGGTAATAAGTACTTC
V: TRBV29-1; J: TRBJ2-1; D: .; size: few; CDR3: CSVESQGLVAGGPYNEQFF; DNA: TGCAGCGTTGAATCCCAGGGGTTGGTAGCGGGCGGGCCTTACAATGAGCAGTTCTTC
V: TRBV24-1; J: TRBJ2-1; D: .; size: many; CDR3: CATSKDSVHNEQFF; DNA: TGTGCCACCAGTAAGGACAGCGTACACAATGAGCAGTTCTTC
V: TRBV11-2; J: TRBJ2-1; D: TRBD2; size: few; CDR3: CASSPGLAGGPVEQFF; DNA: TGTGCCAGCAGCCCCGGACTAGCGGGAGGGCCGGTTGAGCAGTTCTTC
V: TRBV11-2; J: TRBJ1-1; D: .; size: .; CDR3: CASSLESEAFF; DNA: TGTGCCAGCAGCTTAGAGTCCGAAGCTTTCTTT
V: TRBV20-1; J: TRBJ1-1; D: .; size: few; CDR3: CSARYRQGTEAFF; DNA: TGCAGTGCTAGATATCGCCAGGGAACTGAAGCTTTCTTT
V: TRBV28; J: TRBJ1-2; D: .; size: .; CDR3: CASSSPGGYTF; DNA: TGTGCCAGCAGTTCACCGGGGGGGTACACCTTC
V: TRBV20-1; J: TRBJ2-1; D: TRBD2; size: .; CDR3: CSAPRGAGGEQFF; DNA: TGCAGTGCCCCCCGGGGAGCGGGAGGTGAGCAGTTCTTC
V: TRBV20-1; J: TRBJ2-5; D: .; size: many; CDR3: CSARDLGSNQETQYF; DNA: TGCAGTGCTAGAGATCTTGGGTCCAACCAAGAGACCCAGTACTTC
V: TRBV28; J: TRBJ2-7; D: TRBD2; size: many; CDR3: CASRPVRGGGHEQYF; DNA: TGTGCCAGCAGGCCAGTTCGCGGGGGTGGCCACGAGCAGTACTTC
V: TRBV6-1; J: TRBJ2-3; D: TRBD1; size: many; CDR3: CASRGGQGRTDTQYF; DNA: TGTGCCAGCAGGGGGGGACAGGGAAGAACAGATACGCAGTATTTT
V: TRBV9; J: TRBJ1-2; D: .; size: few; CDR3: CASSSAGSNYGYTF; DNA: TGTGCCAGCAGCTCAGCTGGCAGCAACTATGGCTACACCTTC
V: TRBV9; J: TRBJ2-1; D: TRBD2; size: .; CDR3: CASSVGSGRQVEQFF; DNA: TGTGCCAGCAGCGTAGGTAGCGGGAGGCAGGTTGAGCAGTTCTTC
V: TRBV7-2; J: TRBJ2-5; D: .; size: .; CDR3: CASSAANEQETQYF; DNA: TGTGCCAGCAGCGCAGCGAATGAACAAGAGACCCAGTACTTC
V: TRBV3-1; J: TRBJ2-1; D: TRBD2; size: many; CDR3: CASSQASGNNEQFF; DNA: TGTGCCAGCAGCCAGGCTAGCGGGAACAATGAGCAGTTCTTC
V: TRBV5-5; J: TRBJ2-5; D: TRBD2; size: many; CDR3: CASSRTRWETQYF; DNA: TGTGCCAGCAGCAGGACTAGGTGGGAGACCCAGTACTTC
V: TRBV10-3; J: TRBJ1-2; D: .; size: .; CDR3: CAISDVPSNYGYTF; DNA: TGTGCCATCAGTGACGTACCTTCTAACTATGGCTACACCTTC
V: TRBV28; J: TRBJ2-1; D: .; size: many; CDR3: CASTSGLGTDNEQFF; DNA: TGTGCCAGCACGAGCGGGCTCGGGACAGACAATGAGCAGTTCTTC
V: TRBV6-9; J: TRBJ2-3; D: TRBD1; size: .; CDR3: CASSYLHRGRADTQYF; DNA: TGTGCCAGCAGTTACCTTCACAGGGGTAGGGCAGATACGCAGTATTTT
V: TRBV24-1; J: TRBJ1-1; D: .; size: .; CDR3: CATSPGRGNTEAFF; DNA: TGTGCCACCAGCCCCGGGCGGGGTAACACTGAAGCTTTCTTT
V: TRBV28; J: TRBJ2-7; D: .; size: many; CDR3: CASSLRRTASSYEQYF; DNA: TGTGCCAGCAGTTTACGGAGGACAGCTTCCTCCTACGAGCAGTACTTC
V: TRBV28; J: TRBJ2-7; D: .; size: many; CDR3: CASRTLAKSYEQYF; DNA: TGTGCCAGCAGGACCCTAGCTAAGTCCTACGAGCAGTACTTC
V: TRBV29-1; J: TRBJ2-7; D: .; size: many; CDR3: CSEEREQYF; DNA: TGCAGCGAAGAACGGGAGCAGTACTTC
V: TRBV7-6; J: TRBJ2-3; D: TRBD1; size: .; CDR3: CASSLGTGGADTQYF; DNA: TGTGCCAGCAGCTTAGGGACAGGCGGCGCAGATACGCAGTATTTT
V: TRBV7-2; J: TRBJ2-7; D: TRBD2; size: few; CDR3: CASSIQTSGSYEQYF; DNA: TGTGCCAGCAGCATACAGACTAGCGGCTCCTACGAGCAGTACTTC
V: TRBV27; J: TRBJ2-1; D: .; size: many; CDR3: CASSRYNEQFF; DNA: TGTGCCAGCAGTCGGTACAATGAGCAGTTCTTC
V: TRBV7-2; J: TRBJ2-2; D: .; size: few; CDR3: CASSSRSGGSGTGELFF; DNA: TGTGCCAGCAGCTCGCGTTCGGGTGGGAGCGGCACCGGGGAGCTGTTTTTT
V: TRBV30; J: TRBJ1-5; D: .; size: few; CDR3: CAWSATDNQPQHF; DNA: TGTGCCTGGAGTGCGACAGACAATCAGCCCCAGCATTTT
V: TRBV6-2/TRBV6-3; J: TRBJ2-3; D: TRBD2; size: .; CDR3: CASSVGGRATDTQYF; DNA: TGTGCCAGCAGTGTCGGTGGGAGGGCCACAGATACGCAGTATTTT
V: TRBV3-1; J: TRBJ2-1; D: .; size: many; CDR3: CASSQGGTLTNEQFF; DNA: TGTGCCAGCAGCCAAGGCGGGACACTCACCAATGAGCAGTTCTTC
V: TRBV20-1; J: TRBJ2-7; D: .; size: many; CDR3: CSARDLGYEQYF; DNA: TGCAGTGCTAGAGATCTGGGCTACGAGCAGTACTTC
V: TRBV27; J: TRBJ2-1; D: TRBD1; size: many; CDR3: CASTTGTDNNEQFF; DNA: TGTGCCAGCACCACCGGGACAGACAACAATGAGCAGTTCTTC
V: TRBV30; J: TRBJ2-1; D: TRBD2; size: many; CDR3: CAWSVRTSGRDSDEQFF; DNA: TGTGCCTGGAGTGTACGGACTAGCGGGAGGGATAGCGATGAGCAGTTCTTC
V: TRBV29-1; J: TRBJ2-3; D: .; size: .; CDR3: CSVVRWGWGTTPTDTQYF; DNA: TGCAGCGTTGTCCGATGGGGCTGGGGCACGACCCCCACAGATACGCAGTATTTT